These T cell receptor beta chains were read from a single sample in a study of T-cell reconstitution after alpha-beta-depleted transplantation in children. TCRdb reprocessed the PCR reads via MiXCR and lists one record per CDR3 protein. The top ten clones hold roughly 0.84% of a sample with hundreds of thousands of distinct CDR3 sequences, roughly 13% of them seen once. The sequencing used PBMCs, collected before TCRalphabeta/CD19-depleted stem cell transplant. The origin of the receptors is a girl aged 2 to 10 with congenital amegakaryocytic thrombocytopenia, due to receive a stem cell transplant. CDR3s include the opening cysteine and the closing phenylalanine or tryptophan. A D gene is named only where the DNA matches it firmly. Size is omitted from some rows. Given values are once, few, many or a class for expanded clones.

>many|-|TRBV10-3|12|TRBJ2-5
TGTGCCATCATGGACAGCCAAGAGACCCAGTACTTC
CAIMDSQETQYF
>-|TRBD2|TRBV10-3|16|TRBJ2-7
TGTGCCATCAGTACCGCGGGGCGGGAGGGATCCTACGAGCAGTACTTC
CAISTAGREGSYEQYF
>-|TRBD2|TRBV11-1|19|TRBJ2-1
TGTGCCAGCAGCTTAGTGGCCCTGGGACTAGCGGGAGGGCCCGATGAGCAGTTCTTC
CASSLVALGLAGGPDEQFF
>few|-|TRBV21-1|18|TRBJ2-2
TGTGCCAGCAGCAATCGACGGGGCGGGAGAAGGGATACCGGGGAGCTGTTTTTT
CASSNRRGGRRDTGELFF
>-|-|TRBV12-3/TRBV12-4|15|TRBJ2-5
TGTGCCAGCAGTCATGGGGAACCGTACCAAGAGACCCAGTACTTC
CASSHGEPYQETQYF
>many|-|TRBV20-1|13|TRBJ1-1
TGCAGTGCTAGAGTAGAAAGGGGGTCTGAAGCTTTCTTT
CSARVERGSEAFF
>few|TRBD1|TRBV12-3/TRBV12-4|15|TRBJ1-5
TGTGCCAGCAGGTTTGGACAGGGGTTGAATCAGCCCCAGCATTTT
CASRFGQGLNQPQHF
>-|-|TRBV5-1|15|TRBJ2-5
TGCGCCAGCAGCTTGGTCACCGCCAGCCAAGAGACCCAGTACTTC
CASSLVTASQETQYF
>-|-|TRBV6-6|13|TRBJ2-7
TGTGCCAGCAATCAGGACAGACGTAACGAGCAGTACTTC
CASNQDRRNEQYF
>many|-|TRBV29-1|15|TRBJ2-7
TGCAGCGTGAGGGGCGGGACAATTGCCCCCTACGAGCAGTACTTC
CSVRGGTIAPYEQYF
>many|-|TRBV20-1|15|TRBJ1-4
TGCAGTGCCTACCCCGGGAGCCCAACTAATGAAAAACTGTTTTTT
CSAYPGSPTNEKLFF
>many|-|TRBV29-1|14|TRBJ2-3
TGCAGCGCTGCGACAAGCGGGTTCACAGATACGCAGTATTTT
CSAATSGFTDTQYF
>many|-|TRBV5-1|15|TRBJ1-5
TGCGCCAGCAGCTTTTACAGGGATAGCAATCAGCCCCAGCATTTT
CASSFYRDSNQPQHF
>many|-|TRBV20-1|13|TRBJ1-2
TGCAGTGCTACCGGACGTTACCTCTATGGCTACACCTTC
CSATGRYLYGYTF
>many|TRBD2|TRBV5-1|17|TRBJ2-3
TGCGCCAGCAGCTTGGAGTCAGCGGGAGGATTCATAGATACGCAGTATTTT
CASSLESAGGFIDTQYF
>many|-|TRBV28|13|TRBJ1-1
TGTGCCAGCAGTTACTCGGGGCAGACTGAAGCTTTCTTT
CASSYSGQTEAFF
>many|-|TRBV7-9|11|TRBJ2-7
TGTGCCAGCAGCTTAGAGGGGAAGCAGTACTTC
CASSLEGKQYF
>-|TRBD2|TRBV7-6|19|TRBJ2-2
TGTGCCAGCAGCTTAGCCCCCTCCTCCCTAGCGGGAGACACCGGGGAGCTGTTTTTT
CASSLAPSSLAGDTGELFF
>-|-|TRBV29-1|11|TRBJ1-2
TGCAGCGTTGTGTTCCAGTATGGCTACACCTTC
CSVVFQYGYTF
>-|TRBD2|TRBV20-1|16|TRBJ2-1
TGCAGTGCTCCCAGGGGGGGGACTAGCCGTTACAATGAGCAGTTCTTC
CSAPRGGTSRYNEQFF
>many|-|TRBV20-1|12|TRBJ2-7
TGCAGTGCTAGAGGGGCAGGGGATGAGCAGTACTTC
CSARGAGDEQYF
>many|TRBD1|TRBV12-3/TRBV12-4|14|TRBJ2-5
TGTGCCAGCACCGACGACAGGGGAGAAGAGACCCAGTACTTC
CASTDDRGEETQYF
>-|-|TRBV15|12|TRBJ1-1
TGTGCCACCAGCAGAGCCGGGGTAGAAGCTTTCTTT
CATSRAGVEAFF
>few|TRBD2|TRBV5-1|15|TRBJ2-7
TGCGCCAGCAGCCCGGGACTAGCGGGATTCTACGAGCAGTACTTC
CASSPGLAGFYEQYF
>-|-|TRBV7-6|16|TRBJ2-3
TGTGCCAGCAGCTTAGCTGAGAGTTCTAGCACAGATACGCAGTATTTT
CASSLAESSSTDTQYF
>few|-|TRBV20-1|11|TRBJ2-1
TGCAGTGCGGCGCCGGGCCTGTCACAGTTCTTC
CSAAPGLSQFF
>few|-|TRBV5-1|13|TRBJ2-4
TGCGCCAGCAGCTTGGAGGTCAAAAACATTCAGTACTTC
CASSLEVKNIQYF
>-|-|TRBV24-1|13|TRBJ1-5
TGTGCCACCAGTGACGGGGGGCGTGAGCCCCAGCATTTT
CATSDGGREPQHF
>few|-|TRBV6-2/TRBV6-3|13|TRBJ2-5
TGTGCCAGCAGTTACCCACCAACCGAGACCCAGTACTTC
CASSYPPTETQYF
>few|-|TRBV11-1|15|TRBJ2-2
TGTGCCAGCAGCTTATGGGGAGGCGACACCGGGGAGCTGTTTTTT
CASSLWGGDTGELFF
>few|-|TRBV7-8|13|TRBJ1-1
TGTGCCAGCAGCTTACAGGCGCTCGCTGAAGCTTTCTTT
CASSLQALAEAFF
>many|-|TRBV7-2|10|TRBJ1-3
TGTGCGATCGGGAGGGACACCATATATTTT
CAIGRDTIYF
>many|TRBD1|TRBV3-1|16|TRBJ2-7
TGTGCCAGCAGCCAATTACAGGGGGCGATTCTCCACGAGCAGTACTTC
CASSQLQGAILHEQYF
>many|-|TRBV10-3|15|TRBJ2-7
TGTGCCATCAGTGAGTCGAGTACGGGTATCTACGAGCAGTACTTC
CAISESSTGIYEQYF
>-|-|TRBV5-5|13|TRBJ1-2
TGTGCCAGCAGCCAACAGGGTTGGGATGGCTACACCTTC
CASSQQGWDGYTF
>-|TRBD1|TRBV28|12|TRBJ2-7
TGTGCCAGCAGAATAACAGGGGGCGAGCAGTACTTC
CASRITGGEQYF
>-|TRBD2|TRBV11-2|15|TRBJ2-4
TGTGCCAGCAGCCAACGTAGCGGGGCCAAAAACATTCAGTACTTC
CASSQRSGAKNIQYF
>many|TRBD2|TRBV20-1|14|TRBJ2-7
TGCAGTGCTAGGCGACTAGCGGGAACTTACGAGCAGTACTTC
CSARRLAGTYEQYF
>many|TRBD2|TRBV28|15|TRBJ2-1
TGTGCCAGCAGTCTTGGACTGACTAGCGAGCATGAGCAGTTCTTC
CASSLGLTSEHEQFF
>-|-|TRBV11-2|12|TRBJ2-3
TGTGCCAGCAGCCCTCAAGTAGATACGCAGTATTTT
CASSPQVDTQYF
>many|-|TRBV4-1|15|TRBJ2-2
TGCGCCAGCAGCCAATTTGGGACAAACACCGGGGAGCTGTTTTTT
CASSQFGTNTGELFF
>many|-|TRBV9|13|TRBJ2-3
TGTGCCAGCAGCGTAGCCCGGGTAGATACGCAGTATTTT
CASSVARVDTQYF
>-|-|TRBV15|16|TRBJ2-7
TGTGCCACCAGCAGGGATCCGAGACTAACGACCTACGAGCAGTACTTC
CATSRDPRLTTYEQYF
>many|TRBD1|TRBV6-1|15|TRBJ2-7
TGTGCCAGCAGTCCTCTGGCCGGGACAGCCTACGAGCAGTACTTC
CASSPLAGTAYEQYF